A single sample gave rise to the 23 T cell receptor beta chains below, sequenced in a study of graft-versus-host responses after intestinal transplantation. The antigens these receptors bind are not known. Profiled with immunoSEQ multiplex PCR; TCRdb holds only in-frame clones, not every one. This sample has some 97,000 clones, with roughly nine tenths found just once. The input for sequencing was unstimulated CD4+ T cells sorted from spleen or lymph node cells, taken before transplant. These receptor sequences come from a human donor who was the organ donor for an intestinal transplant.

This clone was seen a few times. This chain links TRBV10-3 with TRBJ2-7, with 7 bases aligning to TRBD2. The CDR3 has 14 amino acids. The germline CDR1 and CDR2 sequences are ENHRY and SYGVKD. Trimming removed 10 bases from V and 2 bases from J; junction bases left unmatched: 11. The CDR3 DNA sequence: TGTGCCACGGGGGGTCAGGGAGCACCCTACGAGCAGTACTTC. Translation gives CATGGQGAPYEQYF.

The CDR3 loop reads CASSIIGGGARSYEQYF. CDR3 coding DNA: TGTGCCAGTAGTATCATAGGTGGCGGGGCCCGCTCCTACGAGCAGTACTTC. V usage is TRBV19 and J usage is TRBJ2-7, with D possibly being TRBD2 (6 bases). Germline lookup yields CDR1 LNHDA and CDR2 SQIVND (reference sequence). The CDR3 contains 17 residues. Trimming took 3 bases from V and 0 from J, leaving 18 bases between them.

The chain joins TRBV18 to TRBJ2-3, with D hard to call. The CDR3 is 13 residues long. The germline CDR1 and CDR2 sequences are KGHSH and LQKENI. V was cut by 3 bases and J by 2 bases, with 6 bases left in between. The chain's CDR3 is CASSPRYTDTQYF. As DNA, the CDR3 is TGTGCCAGCTCACCTCGGTACACAGATACGCAGTATTTT.

This chain links TRBV6-6 with TRBJ1-4; the D gene is possibly TRBD1 (5 bases). V gave up 6 bases and J gave up 3 bases, with 11 bases separating them. The CDR3 has 14 amino acids. Germline CDR1 and CDR2: MNHNY and SVGAGI (reference sequence). The DNA for the CDR3 is TGTGCCAGCAGCCCCGGGACTTCTAATGAAAAACTGTTTTTT. It codes for CASSPGTSNEKLFF.

This rearrangement joins TRBV4-1 to TRBJ2-1, with 10 nucleotides matching TRBD2. CDR1 and CDR2 (germline): MGHRA, YSYEKL. The CDR3 has 18 amino acids. The V and J ends lost 6 bases and 7 bases, in that order; junction bases with no gene match: 18. CDR3: CASRDTLRAGGLKNEQFF. As DNA, the CDR3 is TGCGCCAGCAGGGATACACTGAGAGCGGGGGGGCTCAAAAATGAGCAGTTCTTC.

The chain carries TRBV30 and TRBJ2-3; D assignment may be TRBD1 or TRBD2 (5 bases each). V lost 2 bases and J lost 2, with 11 bases in between. The CDR3 runs 14 residues. CDR1 and CDR2 (germline): GTSNPN, SVGIG (reference sequence). CDR3 DNA: TGTGCCTGGAGTAGAGGGGTTGACACAGATACGCAGTATTTT. Its translation is CAWSRGVDTDTQYF.

The V gene is TRBV6-1, the J gene TRBJ1-1; a weak D match, TRBD1 (5 bases). Germline CDR1 MNHNS, CDR2 SASEGT. The V and J ends lost 6 bases and 5 bases respectively, with 13 bases between them. The CDR3 length is 13 residues. CDR3 amino acids: CASRRDSWTEAFF. The CDR3 DNA reads TGTGCCAGCAGGCGTGACAGTTGGACTGAAGCTTTCTTT.

The chain has TRBV29-1 and TRBJ2-5; D gene uncertain. CDR1 is SQVTM and CDR2 is ANQGSEA in the germline V gene. The CDR3 totals 11 residues. Trimming pared 8 bases from V and 3 bases from J, leaving 10 bases between. The CDR3 nucleotides are TGCAGCTCCCTGGGTGAAGAGACCCAGTACTTC. Protein: CSSLGEETQYF.

The rearrangement joins TRBV14 to TRBJ2-7, with 7 bases identical to TRBD1. The CDR3 runs 15 residues. The germline gives CDR1 SGHDN, CDR2 FVKESK. The V gene end was trimmed by 4 bases and the J gene end by 0 bases; junction bases not matched to a gene: 6. The CDR3 DNA reads TGTGCCAGCAGCCGGCTACAGGGGTTCTCCTACGAGCAGTACTTC. This gives the protein CASSRLQGFSYEQYF.

J is TRBJ1-1 and V is TRBV19, with unresolved D. The CDR3 spans 15 residues. Trimming pared 1 base from V and 0 bases from J, leaving 9 bases between. CDR1 is LNHDA and CDR2 is SQIVND in the germline V gene (reference sequence). CDR3 nucleotides: TGTGCCAGTAGTATAGGGCAGGCCGTGAACACTGAAGCTTTCTTT. This translates into CASSIGQAVNTEAFF. Drawing the rest from reference TRBV19 and TRBJ1-1, the complete variable domain is DGGITQSPKYLFRKEGQNVTLSCEQNLNHDAMYWYRQDPGQGLRLIYYSQIVNDFQKGDIAEGYSVSREKKESFPLTVTSAQKNPTAFYLCASSIGQAVNTEAFFGQGTRLTVV.

The V call is TRBV7-3, the J call TRBJ1-4, with a weak D call TRBD1 (6 bases). V was pared by 4 bases and J by 0 bases, with 21 bases between. The CDR3 length is 19 residues. Germline V gives CDR1 SGHTA, CDR2 FQGTGA. The CDR3 sequence: CASSSPYRESTATNEKLFF. The CDR3 coding sequence is TGTGCCAGCAGCTCACCGTACAGGGAGAGTACTGCAACTAATGAAAAACTGTTTTTT. Full variable domain (missing parts from reference TRBV7-3 and TRBJ1-4): GAGVSQTPSNKVTEKGKYVELRCDPISGHTALYWYRQSLGQGPEFLIYFQGTGAADDSGLPNDRFFAVRPEGSVSTLKIQRTERGDSAVYLCASSSPYRESTATNEKLFFGSGTQLSVL.

This clone was observed a single time. The chain combines TRBV30 with TRBJ2-5, with D hard to call. The CDR3 covers 15 residues. Germline V gives CDR1 GTSNPN, CDR2 SVGIG (reference sequence). The germline V and J ends were trimmed by 2 bases and 3 bases, with 16 bases remaining between them. CDR3 loop: CAWSSLGLVEETQYF. The CDR3 nucleotides read TGTGCCTGGAGTTCGCTTGGGCTAGTGGAAGAGACCCAGTACTTC.

The J gene is TRBJ1-4, the V gene TRBV29-1; the match to TRBD1 covers 9 bases. With 7 bases clipped from V and 5 bases from J, the junction kept 11 bases outside the gene matches. The germline V gene has CDR1 SQVTM and CDR2 ANQGSEA. The length of the CDR3 is 15 residues. The CDR3 loop is CSAYQGTGTNEKLFF. The CDR3 DNA reads as TGCAGCGCGTACCAGGGGACAGGGACGAATGAAAAACTGTTTTTT.

The chain is built from TRBV6-4 and TRBJ1-6; D may be TRBD1 (6 bases). CDR1 MRHNA and CDR2 SNTAGT come from the germline V gene. The CDR3 runs 16 residues. Between the trimmed V and J ends, which lost 5 bases and 5 bases, there was a span of 16 bases. The CDR3 DNA follows: TGTGCCAGCAGTTCTTCCCCGGGGGGCAATAATTCACCCCTCCACTTT. It encodes CASSSSPGGNNSPLHF.

V gene TRBV6-5 combines with J gene TRBJ2-5; D may be TRBD1 or TRBD2 (5 bases each). The V gene lost 0 bases and the J gene lost 5 bases, with 7 bases spanning the gap. Germline assignment: CDR1 MNHEY and CDR2 SVGAGI. The CDR3 is 13 amino acids. The CDR3 spells CASSYSGVETQYF. In DNA, the CDR3 is TGTGCCAGCAGTTACTCGGGGGTGGAGACCCAGTACTTC.

V and J are TRBV6-5 and TRBJ2-7; 7 nucleotides align to TRBD1. The CDR3 extends over 13 amino acids. The J segment lost 7 bases and the V segment lost 6 bases, leaving 9 bases of the junction unmatched. The germline V gene encodes CDR1 MNHEY and CDR2 SVGAGI. CDR3 amino acids: CASRLRTGLEQYF. Here the CDR3 DNA reads TGTGCCAGCAGACTCCGGACAGGTCTTGAGCAGTACTTC.

The chain is built from TRBV6-6 and TRBJ2-5, with TRBD2 matching over 7 bases. V lost 2 bases to trimming and J lost 5 bases; unmatched junction nucleotides: 8. The CDR3 loop spans 15 amino acids. Germline V gene sequence: CDR1 MNHNY, CDR2 SVGAGI (reference sequence). DNA for the CDR3: TGTGCCAGCAGTTACGGGGCGGGGAGGGTGGAGACCCAGTACTTC. This gives the protein CASSYGAGRVETQYF.

The V gene is TRBV2, the J gene TRBJ2-1, with D possibly TRBD1 on 5 matching bases. The germline gives CDR1 SNHLY, CDR2 FYNNEI. V was shortened by 8 bases and J by 3 bases, with 8 bases between the two germline ends. This CDR3 is built from 12 residues. The CDR3 sequence: CASGQGYNEQFF. The CDR3 DNA is TGTGCCAGCGGGCAGGGCTACAATGAGCAGTTCTTC.

This clone was counted once. This rearrangement joins TRBV28 to TRBJ1-6; D is unclear. The V gene lost 7 bases and the J gene lost 7 bases, with 11 bases spanning the gap. This CDR3 comprises 13 residues. CDR1 and CDR2 from the germline V gene are MDHEN and SYDVKM. The CDR3 DNA reads TGTGCCAGCACCCCCCAGCCCAATTCACCCCTCCACTTT. It translates to CASTPQPNSPLHF.

The genes are TRBV5-1 and TRBJ2-1; D may be TRBD1 (5 bases). Trimming removed 5 bases from V and 7 bases from J, with 16 bases in between. CDR1 and CDR2 (germline): SGHRS, YFSETQ. The length of the CDR3 is 14 residues. CDR3 protein: CASRIFAGKNEQFF. In DNA, the CDR3 is TGCGCCAGCAGAATCTTCGCAGGGAAGAATGAGCAGTTCTTC.

CDR3 nucleotides: TGTGCCAGCAGCTTATACTACCAAAACACCGGGGAGCTGTTTTTT. It encodes CASSLYYQNTGELFF. This chain connects TRBV7-3 to TRBJ2-2; D call uncertain. Between the trimmed V and J ends, which lost 2 bases and 2 bases, there was a span of 9 bases. Germline lookup yields CDR1 SGHTA and CDR2 FQGTGA. This CDR3 is built from 15 residues. Full variable domain (remainder filled in from reference TRBV7-3 and TRBJ2-2): GAGVSQTPSNKVTEKGKYVELRCDPISGHTALYWYRQSLGQGPEFLIYFQGTGAADDSGLPNDRFFAVRPEGSVSTLKIQRTERGDSAVYLCASSLYYQNTGELFFGEGSRLTVL.

This clone has only one observation. The chain recombines TRBV28 with TRBJ2-7; D might be TRBD1 or TRBD2, each matching 6 bases. Trimming pared 5 bases from V and 5 bases from J, leaving 19 bases between. Germline CDR1 reads MDHEN; CDR2 reads SYDVKM. The length of the CDR3 is 15 residues. CDR3 sequence reads: CASSLIRGGLNEQYF. Written as DNA, the CDR3 is TGTGCCAGCAGTCTCATTCGTGGGGGGCTTAACGAGCAGTACTTC.

There are a few counts of this clone. This rearrangement joins TRBV7-9 to TRBJ2-7; possibly TRBD1 or TRBD2 for D (6 bases each). The CDR3 is 12 residues long. V was clipped by 5 bases and J by 7 bases, with 12 bases between them. Germline CDR1 SEHNR, CDR2 FQNEAQ (reference sequence). The CDR3 nucleotides are TGTGCCAGCAGCCAAACAGGGAGGGAGCAGTACTTC. This codes for CASSQTGREQYF.